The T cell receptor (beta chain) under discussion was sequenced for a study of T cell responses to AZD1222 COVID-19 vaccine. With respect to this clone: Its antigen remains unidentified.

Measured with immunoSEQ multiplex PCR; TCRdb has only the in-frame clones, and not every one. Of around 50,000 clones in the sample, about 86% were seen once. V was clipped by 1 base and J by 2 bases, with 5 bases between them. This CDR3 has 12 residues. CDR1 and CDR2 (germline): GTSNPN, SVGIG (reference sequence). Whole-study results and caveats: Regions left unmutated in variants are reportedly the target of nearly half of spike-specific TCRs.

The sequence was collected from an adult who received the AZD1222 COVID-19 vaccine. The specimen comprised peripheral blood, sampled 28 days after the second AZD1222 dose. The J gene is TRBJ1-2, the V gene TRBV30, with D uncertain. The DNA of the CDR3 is TGTGCCTGGAGTGGATTGAACTATGGCTACACCTTC. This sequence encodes CAWSGLNYGYTF. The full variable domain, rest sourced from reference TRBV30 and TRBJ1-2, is SQTIHQWPATLVQPVGSPLSLECTVEGTSNPNLYWYRQAAGRGLQLLFYSVGIGQISSEVPQNLSASRPQDRQFILSSKKLLLSDSGFYLCAWSGLNYGYTFGSGTRLTVV.